This TCR beta chain was recovered during a study of patients and donors after allogeneic stem cell transplantation. TCRdb re-derived calls from the RT-PCR reads in MiXCR, one entry per CDR3 protein. Among a few hundred thousand distinct CDR3 sequences listed, around two fifths were seen once. CDR1 SGHRS and CDR2 YFSETQ come from the germline V gene. This CDR3 region has 14 residues. Deletions cut 1 base from V and 6 bases from J, with 13 bases between. Sequencing input: blood, either unsorted or a sorted T cell fraction (not recorded which). The chain links TRBV5-1 to TRBJ1-1, with D possibly being TRBD1 (5 bases). The TCR was taken from a human donor who was either an allogeneic HSCT recipient or a stem cell or donor lymphocyte infusion donor (not recorded which). It is not recorded whose cells these are; they may come from a transplant donor. This CDR3 reads CASSLNPGRPEAFF. The CDR3 DNA sequence: TGCGCCAGCAGCTTGAACCCAGGGAGGCCTGAAGCTTTCTTT.